Included here is one T cell receptor beta chain sequence, with context. Antigen unknown. The record originates from a study of molecular identifiers for immune sequencing clone quantification. Study-level results: Reportedly, one cell's Jurkat TCR RNA was detected within one million naive CD8 cells.

From the PCR reads, TCRdb called clonotypes with MiXCR, one entry per CDR3 protein. The table lists tens of thousands of distinct CDR3 sequences, around a fifth of them singletons. Preparation of naive CD8 libraries involved roughly 17,000 to 1,000,000 sorted cells and 10%, 30% or 50% RNA. Naive CD8 T cells were FACS-sorted by CD8+CD4-CCR7+CD45RA+ markers. V was pared by 4 bases and J by 6 bases, with 6 bases between. The CDR3 length is 12 residues. Germline values: CDR1 MNHEY, CDR2 SVGEGT. Sequenced input: naive CD8+ T cells from blood, with Jurkat cell RNA spiked in. The subset: FACS-sorted CD8+CD4-CCR7+CD45RA+ naive T cells. This clonotype was sampled from a human donor in good health. Some libraries in this study had Jurkat cell RNA spiked in. The chain has TRBV6-2 or TRBV6-3 and TRBJ2-2; D is possibly TRBD1 or TRBD2 (5 bases each). The CDR3 loop is CASSWGPGELFF. CDR3 coding DNA: TGTGCCAGCAGTTGGGGACCCGGGGAGCTGTTTTTT.